These 3 T cell receptor beta chains were sequenced from one sample in a study of shared clonotypes between healthy human individuals. The protocol was immunoSEQ multiplex PCR, while the TCRdb copy is restricted to in-frame clones and leaves out a portion. This sample has 150,000 to 200,000 clones, with about 93% found just once. Material: naive CD4+ T cells sorted from blood. As to subset: CD45RA+ positively selected. The receptors come from a woman aged 25 to 39 in good health.

The J gene is TRBJ2-7, the V gene TRBV11-2, with D possibly being TRBD2 (6 bases). The CDR3 covers 14 residues. Germline CDR1 reads SGHAT; CDR2 reads FQNNGV. The V gene lost 5 bases and the J gene lost 4 bases, with 15 bases spanning the gap. CDR3 protein: CASSLGTEGYEQYF. CDR3 DNA: TGTGCCAGCAGCCTAGGGACGGAGGGATACGAGCAGTACTTC.

The rearrangement uses TRBV15 and TRBJ2-6, with D unresolved. The V end was cut by 1 base, the J end by 2 bases, with 15 bases between. The CDR3 runs 18 residues. CDR1 and CDR2 from the germline V gene are LNHNV and YYDKDF (reference sequence). CDR3 loop: CATSRVARTWAGANVLTF. CDR3 nucleotides: TGTGCCACCAGCAGAGTTGCCAGAACTTGGGCTGGGGCCAACGTCCTGACTTTC. The full variable domain, its missing parts supplied by reference TRBV15 and TRBJ2-6, is DAMVIQNPRYQVTQFGKPVTLSCSQTLNHNVMYWYQQKSSQAPKLLFHYYDKDFNNEADTPDNFQSRRPNTSFCFLDIRSPGLGDTAMYLCATSRVARTWAGANVLTFGAGSRLTVL.

This clone was observed a few times. The J gene is TRBJ2-7, the V gene TRBV2, with 7 bases matching TRBD2. Germline V gene data show CDR1 as SNHLY and CDR2 as FYNNEI. The length of the CDR3 is 12 residues. V was clipped by 11 bases and J by 5 bases; unmatched bases: 9. CDR3 in DNA: TGTGCCGCCCGGGGCGGGAGTAACGAGCAGTACTTC. Amino acid sequence: CAARGGSNEQYF.